One sample yielded the 26 T cell receptor beta chains listed below, sequenced in a study of cytomegalovirus exposure and HLA in healthy donors. PCR primers comprised 60 Vbeta and 13 Jbeta primers. Produced via immunoSEQ multiplex PCR; TCRdb's table is partial and in-frame only. The sample lists 200,000 or so clones, 85% to 90% occurring once. Sequencing was done on a sample of PBMCs. The receptors stem from a human donor in good health.

This clone was seen only once. This chain links TRBV11-2 with TRBJ2-4; 9 positions agree with TRBD1. Trimming at V came to 2 bases and at J to 8 bases, leaving 16 bases not matched to a gene. Germline CDR1 is SGHAT and CDR2 is FQNNGV. The length of the CDR3 is 18 residues. CDR3 sequence (DNA): TGTGCCAGCAGCTTACGACTACGTGGGACAGGGAGGATGGACATTCAGTACTTC. Its protein product is CASSLRLRGTGRMDIQYF.

J is TRBJ2-7 and V is TRBV7-3; 12 nucleotides line up with TRBD2. The CDR3 is 15 residues long. CDR1 is SGHTA, CDR2 FQGTGA, per germline. J was trimmed by 7 bases and V by 6 bases; bases with no gene match: 10. The CDR3 DNA reads TGTGCCAGCAGTTTTCTAGCGGGAGGGCCGGGAGAGCAGTACTTC. This gives the protein CASSFLAGGPGEQYF.

The chain joins TRBV6-1 to TRBJ2-7, with a weak D call TRBD1 (6 bases). V was shortened by 7 bases and J by 4 bases, with 11 bases between the two germline ends. This CDR3 has 12 residues. CDR1 is MNHNS and CDR2 is SASEGT in the germline V gene. DNA of the CDR3: TGTGCCAGCACCGCAGGGGTATACGAGCAGTACTTC. Translation: CASTAGVYEQYF.

The genes are TRBV6-6 and TRBJ1-6; TRBD1 might be the D (6 bases). V was clipped by 7 bases and J by 6 bases, with 19 bases between them. Germline CDR1 MNHNY, CDR2 SVGAGI (reference sequence). The CDR3 is 16 residues long. CDR3 coding DNA: TGTGCCAGCACCACTGGGGGGGCGCGGGGTAATTCACCCCTCCACTTT. It codes for CASTTGGARGNSPLHF.

V and J are TRBV19 and TRBJ2-7; D perhaps matches TRBD2 (6 bases). V gave up 5 bases and J gave up 2 bases, with 16 bases separating them. The CDR3 is 15 residues long. Germline loops: CDR1 LNHDA, CDR2 SQIVND (reference sequence). The CDR3 sequence: CASSAPGLGAYEQYF. For the CDR3, the DNA is TGTGCCAGTAGTGCACCGGGACTGGGAGCCTACGAGCAGTACTTC.

The chain carries TRBV4-1 and TRBJ2-5, with 13 bases identical to TRBD2. Trimming cost V 3 bases and J 4 bases; bases outside gene matches: 23. The germline V gene encodes CDR1 MGHRA and CDR2 YSYEKL. The CDR3 is made up of 22 amino acids. DNA for the CDR3: TGCGCCAGCAGCCATTTCCTCCCTAGGACTAGCGGGAGTCGGGCAACCAGAGAGACCCAGTACTTC. Amino acid sequence: CASSHFLPRTSGSRATRETQYF.

The genes are TRBV19 and TRBJ2-7; D is possibly TRBD1 (5 bases). Trimming cost V 10 bases and J 7 bases, with 17 bases left between them. The CDR3 spans 12 residues. CDR1 and CDR2 from the germline V gene are LNHDA and SQIVND (reference sequence). The CDR3 DNA follows: TGTGCCACTTCCCTGGGGCCGAATGAGCAGTACTTC. Translating it yields CATSLGPNEQYF.

The V call is TRBV18, the J call TRBJ2-7, with 7 bases that match TRBD2. The CDR3 extends over 15 amino acids. Per germline, CDR1 KGHSH and CDR2 LQKENI. The junction had 12 bases not matched to a gene; V was cut back by 3 bases and J by 7 bases. CDR3 in amino acids: CASSPSGASRWEQYF. In nucleotides, the CDR3 is TGTGCCAGCTCACCGAGCGGGGCCTCACGGTGGGAGCAGTACTTC.

This sequence joins TRBV19 and TRBJ1-1; no definite D call. This CDR3 comprises 14 residues. V was cut by 11 bases and J by 4 bases, with 20 bases left in between. In germline, CDR1 is LNHDA, CDR2 SQIVND (reference sequence). CDR3 amino acids: CASFGGFLGTEAFF. The CDR3 DNA is TGTGCCTCTTTCGGAGGGTTTCTAGGCACTGAAGCTTTCTTT.

The gene calls are TRBV5-1 and TRBJ1-4; no reliable D call. Trimming stripped 1 base from V and 0 bases from J, with 7 bases between. Germline V gene lookup returns CDR1 SGHRS and CDR2 YFSETQ. The CDR3 consists of 15 residues. This CDR3 reads CASSLRGATNEKLFF. CDR3 in DNA: TGCGCCAGCAGCTTGAGAGGAGCAACTAATGAAAAACTGTTTTTT.

On this clone itself: Other nucleotide sequences from this sample produce the same CDR3. This rearrangement joins TRBV6-6 to TRBJ1-1, with 9 positions matching TRBD1. V gave up 6 bases and J gave up 7 bases; unmatched junction bases: 12. Germline V gene lookup returns CDR1 MNHNY and CDR2 SVGAGI (reference sequence). The CDR3 consists of 15 residues. The DNA for the CDR3 is TGTGCCAGCAGACCCCCGACAGGGGGAGGTGGTGAAGCTTTCTTT. It specifies CASRPPTGGGGEAFF.

This clone was recorded once. The chain carries TRBV7-9 and TRBJ1-1; D call uncertain. Looked up from germline, CDR1 is SEHNR and CDR2 is FQNEAQ (reference sequence). V was cut by 8 bases and J by 6 bases, with 7 bases left in between. CDR3 size: 10 residues. The CDR3 bases are TGTGCCAGCGAGGATTCTGAAGCTTTCTTT. It yields the protein CASEDSEAFF.

On this clone: One junction end disagrees with the germline gene, perhaps due to a read error. This chain joins TRBV7-9 and TRBJ2-3; 11 nucleotides agree with TRBD2. The CDR3 is 16 amino acids. Germline loops: CDR1 SEHNR, CDR2 FQNEAQ (reference sequence). The CDR3 region has the DNA TGTGCCAGCACCTTAACTAGCGGGAGTACCCCGGATACGCAGTATTTT. Protein sequence: CASTLTSGSTPDTQYF.

This chain uses TRBV6-1 with TRBJ2-1; D might be TRBD2 (6 bases). Trimming took off 8 bases at V and 7 bases at J, with 12 bases between the two ends. Germline lookup yields CDR1 MNHNS and CDR2 SASEGT. The CDR3 runs 12 residues. The CDR3 region is CASGATRNEQFF. The DNA for the CDR3 is TGTGCCAGCGGGGCGACTAGGAATGAGCAGTTCTTC.

The gene calls are TRBV29-1 and TRBJ1-1, with 8 bases identical to TRBD1. Germline assignment: CDR1 SQVTM and CDR2 ANQGSEA. The CDR3 loop spans 14 amino acids. The ends lost 2 bases at V and 8 bases at J; junction bases unmatched: 10. The CDR3 is CSVELGQGLGEAFF. In DNA, the CDR3 is TGCAGCGTTGAATTAGGACAGGGCCTAGGAGAAGCTTTCTTT. The variable domain in full, with the rest retrieved from reference TRBV29-1 and TRBJ1-1, is SAVISQKPSRDICQRGTSLTIQCQVDSQVTMMFWYRQQPGQSLTLIATANQGSEATYESGFVIDKFPISRPNLTFSTLTVSNMSPEDSSIYLCSVELGQGLGEAFFGQGTRLTVV.

The chain joins TRBV18 to TRBJ2-5; the D gene is possibly TRBD1 (6 bases). Trimming stripped 0 bases from V and 5 bases from J, with 16 bases between. The length of the CDR3 is 16 residues. Per germline, CDR1 KGHSH and CDR2 LQKENI. The CDR3 reads CASSPPIRGSRETQYF. CDR3 nucleotide sequence: TGTGCCAGCTCACCACCAATAAGGGGGTCGCGGGAGACCCAGTACTTC.

This chain joins TRBV25-1 and TRBJ2-3; 12 nucleotides line up with TRBD2. The length of the CDR3 is 17 residues. Unmatched junction bases numbered 10, after V lost 5 bases and J lost 4 bases. The germline V gene has CDR1 MGHDK and CDR2 SYGVNS. The CDR3 DNA follows: TGTGCCAGCAGTTTCCGACTAGCGGGAGAGGTGGCAGATACGCAGTATTTT. It yields the protein CASSFRLAGEVADTQYF.

This CDR3 is CASSFGGTTNEKLFF. The CDR3 DNA follows: TGTGCCAGCAGCTTTGGCGGCACAACTAATGAAAAACTGTTTTTT. The rearrangement links TRBV5-4 to TRBJ1-4; D is unclear. Germline CDR1 is SGHNT and CDR2 is YYREEE (reference sequence). V gave up 2 bases and J gave up 0 bases, with 8 bases separating them. This CDR3 is 15 amino acids long.

This clone was seen only once. This chain links TRBV21-1 with TRBJ2-7; the D segment call TRBD2 is taken from the table without a DNA check. TRBV21-1 is shown as a pseudogene. This CDR3 region has 16 residues. The chain's CDR3 is CASSKIRGSEVYEQYF. In nucleotides, the CDR3 is TGTGCCAGCAGCAAAATCCGGGGTAGTGAGGTCTACGAGCAGTACTTC.

This sequence joins TRBV30 and TRBJ2-7, with TRBD2 matching 12 bases. There are 15 residues in the CDR3. V gave up 0 bases and J gave up 4 bases; unmatched junction bases: 4. In germline, CDR1 is GTSNPN, CDR2 SVGIG (reference sequence). For the CDR3, the DNA is TGTGCCTGGAGTGTGTCTAGCGGGGGGGGTTACGAGCAGTACTTC. Its protein product is CAWSVSSGGGYEQYF.

The rearrangement links TRBV6-5 to TRBJ2-5, with TRBD2 as a possible D gene (5 bases). Germline values: CDR1 MNHEY, CDR2 SVGAGI. The CDR3 is 13 residues long. Trimming took off 5 bases at V and 9 bases at J, with 16 bases between the two ends. CDR3 loop: CASSDGEIGSQYF. The CDR3, as DNA: TGTGCCAGCAGTGATGGGGAGATTGGTTCCCAGTACTTC.

The genes are TRBV21-1 and TRBJ2-3; TRBD2, the D gene given by the table, was not confirmed from the DNA. TRBV21-1 is deemed a pseudogene. The CDR3 runs 17 residues. CDR3 DNA sequence: TGTGCCAGCAGCAAAGAAGGGGCTAGCGGGACCTCAGATACGCAGTATTTT. Translating it yields CASSKEGASGTSDTQYF.

On this clone itself: A read error may account for a junction end that differs from germline. This chain uses TRBV7-7 with TRBJ2-3; weak D call: TRBD2 (6 bases). This CDR3 contains 14 residues. Germline V lookup: CDR1 SSHAT, CDR2 FNYEAQ (reference sequence). The CDR3 spells CASSPVRGTDTQYF. In DNA, the CDR3 is TGTGCTAGCAGCCCGGTTCGGGGGACAGATACGCAGTATTTT.

The rearrangement joins TRBV15 to TRBJ2-7; D may be TRBD2 (6 bases). The CDR3 consists of 14 residues. Trimming cost V 3 bases and J 3 bases, with 12 bases left between them. Germline lookup yields CDR1 LNHNV and CDR2 YYDKDF (reference sequence). CDR3 in DNA: TGTGCCACCAGCAGGAGAGCGGGTTTCTACGAGCAGTACTTC. It codes for CATSRRAGFYEQYF.

The chain is built from TRBV11-3 and TRBJ1-1; 7 bases are a match to TRBD1. Germline CDR1 is SGHNT and CDR2 is YENEEA. V dropped 0 bases and J dropped 11; count of bases not matched to a gene: 6. CDR3 size: 13 residues. CDR3 DNA: TGTGCCAGCAGCTTAGAGGGAACAGGGGAGGCTTTCTTT. This translates into CASSLEGTGEAFF.

The chain has TRBV6-5 and TRBJ2-7, with D possibly being TRBD2 (7 bases). The CDR3 runs to 15 residues. The germline gives CDR1 MNHEY, CDR2 SVGAGI. Trimming shortened V by 2 bases and J by 3 bases, and 14 bases separated the two germline ends. The CDR3 loop reads CASSYQEGGNYEQYF. The CDR3, as DNA: TGTGCCAGCAGTTACCAAGAGGGGGGGAACTACGAGCAGTACTTC.